This is a list of T cell receptor beta chains from one sample in a study of molecular identifiers for immune sequencing clone quantification. TCRdb ran MiXCR on the PCR reads and lists one entry per CDR3 protein. This table has approximately 550,000 distinct CDR3 sequences, under 30% appearing once. The sequenced material came from naive CD8+ T cells from blood, with Jurkat cell RNA spiked in. These receptors came from a human donor in good health. Some libraries in this study had Jurkat cell RNA spiked in. The CDR3 runs from the conserved cysteine through the conserved F or W. Each record gives: clone size, J gene, D gene, V gene, CDR3 protein, CDR3 DNA. D genes are given only for firm matches. Clone size, where shown, is once, few, many, or a class for clones that have expanded.

>few|TRBJ2-2|.|TRBV19
CASSLGVDTGELFF
TGTGCCAGTAGCCTGGGGGTAGACACCGGGGAGCTGTTTTTT
>.|TRBJ2-2|TRBD2|TRBV19
CASRIDLGLGFLGELFF
TGTGCCAGTAGAATAGATCTGGGACTAGGGTTCCTCGGGGAGCTGTTTTTT
>many|TRBJ2-5|.|TRBV7-2
CASSLLGRKETQYF
TGTGCCAGCAGCTTATTAGGCAGAAAAGAGACCCAGTACTTC
>many|TRBJ1-1|.|TRBV4-3
CASSQDMDLNTEAFF
TGCGCCAGCAGCCAAGATATGGACTTGAACACTGAAGCTTTCTTT
>few|TRBJ2-1|TRBD2|TRBV27
CASSPQSSGYNEQFF
TGTGCCAGCAGCCCACAGTCTAGCGGGTACAATGAGCAGTTCTTC
>.|TRBJ2-6|.|TRBV12-3/TRBV12-4
CASSFRSQTGRQTSGANVLTF
TGTGCCAGCAGTTTTCGGTCCCAGACAGGCCGACAGACCTCTGGGGCCAACGTCCTGACTTTC
>few|TRBJ1-1|.|TRBV4-3
CASSHTRNMNTEAFF
TGCGCCAGCAGCCACACCAGAAACATGAACACTGAAGCTTTCTTT
>.|TRBJ2-1|.|TRBV9
CASCPPSSGRPEQFF
TGTGCCAGCTGCCCACCCTCGTCCGGACGACCGGAGCAGTTCTTC
>.|TRBJ2-7|.|TRBV28
CASTVGGSSYEQYF
TGTGCCAGCACTGTAGGGGGAAGCTCCTACGAGCAGTACTTC
>many|TRBJ2-7|TRBD2|TRBV25-1
CASSEYTSGIYEQYF
TGTGCCAGCAGTGAATATACTAGCGGGATCTACGAGCAGTACTTC
>many|TRBJ2-7|.|TRBV3-1
CASSTTLTYEQYF
TGTGCCAGCAGCACTACCCTGACCTACGAGCAGTACTTC
>many|TRBJ2-3|.|TRBV4-3
CASSQGLGLKGPDTQYF
TGCGCCAGCAGCCAAGGCTTGGGTTTGAAGGGCCCCGATACGCAGTATTTT
>many|TRBJ2-3|TRBD2|TRBV29-1
CSVEETVLGGGSTDTQYF
TGCAGCGTTGAAGAGACGGTGTTGGGGGGGGGAAGCACAGATACGCAGTATTTT
>many|TRBJ1-4|.|TRBV30
CAWSALKTGNEKLFF
TGTGCCTGGAGTGCCTTGAAGACCGGGAATGAAAAACTGTTTTTT
>.|TRBJ2-7|.|TRBV9
CASSPSSGPSYEQYF
TGTGCCAGCAGCCCCTCGTCCGGGCCCTCCTACGAGCAGTACTTC
>.|TRBJ2-1|.|TRBV20-1
CSARDGWYEQFF
TGCAGTGCTAGAGATGGGTGGTATGAGCAGTTCTTC
>once|TRBJ1-3|.|TRBV11-2
CASSPGLRGSGNTIYF
TGTGCCAGCAGCCCAGGGTTGAGGGGCTCTGGAAACACCATATATTTT
>.|TRBJ1-5|.|TRBV30
CAWSSPGLGDQPQHF
TGTGCCTGGAGTTCGCCGGGCCTGGGGGATCAGCCCCAGCATTTT
>few|TRBJ2-4|.|TRBV12-3/TRBV12-4
CASSFSLEDIQYF
TGTGCCAGCAGTTTTAGCTTAGAAGACATTCAGTACTTC
>few|TRBJ2-2|.|TRBV9
CASSESGGLGTGELFF
TGTGCCAGCAGCGAGTCGGGGGGCCTTGGGACCGGGGAGCTGTTTTTT
>many|TRBJ2-7|.|TRBV7-9
CASSSGPYEQYF
TGTGCCAGTAGTTCAGGGCCCTACGAGCAGTACTTC
>.|TRBJ2-1|.|TRBV5-5
CASSLDLDRTYNEQFF
TGTGCCAGCAGCTTGGACCTCGACAGGACCTACAATGAGCAGTTCTTC
>many|TRBJ2-5|.|TRBV28
CASSLNTQETQYF
TGTGCCAGCAGTTTGAACACCCAAGAGACCCAGTACTTC
>many|TRBJ2-3|.|TRBV6-5
CASGSSSTDTQYF
TGCGCCAGCGGTTCAAGTAGCACAGATACGCAGTATTTT
>few|TRBJ2-3|TRBD1|TRBV4-1
CASSRATGGPTDTQYF
TGCGCCAGCAGCCGCGCGACAGGGGGCCCTACAGATACGCAGTATTTT
>.|TRBJ2-7|.|TRBV5-4
CASSMDGVPYF
TGTGCCAGCAGCATGGACGGGGTACCGTACTTC
>few|TRBJ2-3|.|TRBV9
CASSVDKTDTQYF
TGTGCCAGCAGCGTAGATAAAACAGATACGCAGTATTTT
>.|TRBJ2-5|TRBD1|TRBV20-1
CSAMDRDQETQYF
TGCAGTGCGATGGACAGGGACCAAGAGACCCAGTACTTC
>many|TRBJ2-5|.|TRBV7-7
CASSLAAASVLETQYF
TGTGCTAGCAGCTTAGCGGCGGCTAGCGTTTTGGAGACCCAGTACTTC
>many|TRBJ2-1|TRBD2|TRBV7-2
CASSLASVIGTSGDNEQFF
TGTGCCAGCAGCTTAGCCTCGGTCATCGGGACTAGCGGGGACAATGAGCAGTTCTTC
>few|TRBJ2-1|TRBD2|TRBV9
CASSVNPLMTSGSYNEQFF
TGTGCCAGCAGCGTAAACCCCCTCATGACTAGCGGATCCTACAATGAGCAGTTCTTC
>many|TRBJ2-7|.|TRBV11-2
CASSLDPGQSSYEQYF
TGTGCCAGCAGCTTAGATCCCGGACAGAGCTCCTACGAGCAGTACTTC
>many|TRBJ1-5|.|TRBV19
CASSPGTRSNQPQHF
TGTGCCAGTAGTCCAGGGACCCGGAGCAATCAGCCCCAGCATTTT
>many|TRBJ1-2|.|TRBV2
CASSEAFLGEINYGYTF
TGTGCCAGCAGTGAAGCGTTCTTGGGAGAGATTAACTATGGCTACACCTTC
>.|TRBJ2-4|.|TRBV12-3/TRBV12-4
CARSSGENIQYF
TGTGCCAGAAGTTCGGGGGAAAACATTCAGTACTTC
>.|TRBJ2-5|.|TRBV10-2
CASSDGVSAQTQYF
TGCGCCAGCAGTGATGGGGTCTCAGCCCAGACCCAGTACTTC
>few|TRBJ2-3|TRBD2|TRBV11-2
CASSLVGTSGPHGSTDTQYF
TGTGCCAGCAGCTTAGTTGGGACTAGCGGGCCCCACGGTAGCACAGATACGCAGTATTTT
>.|TRBJ2-7|.|TRBV27
CAGSSLDYYEQYF
TGTGCCGGCAGTTCCCTGGACTACTACGAGCAGTACTTC
>many|TRBJ2-5|.|TRBV7-3
CASSYFGQTETQYF
TGTGCCAGCAGCTACTTCGGACAGACCGAGACCCAGTACTTC
>.|TRBJ2-1|.|TRBV27
CASSLGLKYEQFF
TGTGCCAGCAGTTTGGGACTGAAGTATGAGCAGTTCTTC
>few|TRBJ1-5|TRBD1|TRBV27
CASNEVPPDRAGQPQHF
TGTGCCAGCAACGAAGTCCCCCCAGACAGGGCAGGCCAGCCCCAGCATTTT
>few|TRBJ1-5|.|TRBV5-6
CASSRQGSQPQHF
TGTGCCAGCAGCCGGCAGGGCAGCCAGCCCCAGCATTTT
>few|TRBJ2-7|.|TRBV21-1
CASSKALAGWSYEQYF
TGTGCCAGCAGCAAAGCACTAGCGGGATGGTCCTACGAGCAGTACTTC
>.|TRBJ1-2|.|TRBV27
CASSQSQVSYTF
TGTGCCAGCAGCCAATCGCAAGTTAGCTACACCTTC
>many|TRBJ1-6|.|TRBV5-6
CASSLGELSPLHF
TGTGCCAGCAGCTTGGGTGAACTGTCACCCCTCCACTTT
>few|TRBJ1-1|TRBD1|TRBV30
CAWSALQGYTEAFF
TGTGCCTGGAGTGCTTTACAGGGGTACACTGAAGCTTTCTTT
>few|TRBJ2-7|.|TRBV4-3
CASSQETHGTYEQYF
TGCGCCAGCAGCCAAGAGACCCACGGTACCTACGAGCAGTACTTC
>many|TRBJ2-7|.|TRBV7-9
CASSSRTTLVQYF
TGTGCCAGCAGCTCCAGGACAACTTTGGTGCAGTACTTC
>.|TRBJ2-4|.|TRBV28
CAGGLRGPTSRERYF
TGTGCCGGCGGGCTGCGGGGACCGACATCTCGCGAGCGGTACTTC
>.|TRBJ2-3|TRBD1|TRBV27
CASSLLESRGSTQYF
TGTGCCAGCAGTTTATTAGAGAGCAGGGGGAGTACGCAGTATTTT
>few|TRBJ2-1|TRBD1|TRBV27
CASSMLGGLDEQFF
TGTGCCAGCAGTATGTTAGGGGGCCTGGATGAGCAGTTCTTC
>many|TRBJ2-7|.|TRBV7-9
CASSDDAAYEQYF
TGTGCCAGCAGCGACGACGCAGCCTACGAGCAGTACTTC
>many|TRBJ2-7|.|TRBV29-1
CSVAGGPRSYEQYF
TGCAGCGTTGCAGGGGGGCCGCGTAGTTACGAGCAGTACTTC
>.|TRBJ2-3|TRBD2|TRBV7-9
CASSPSGRNTDTQYF
TGTGCCAGCAGCCCCAGCGGGAGAAACACAGATACGCAGTATTTT